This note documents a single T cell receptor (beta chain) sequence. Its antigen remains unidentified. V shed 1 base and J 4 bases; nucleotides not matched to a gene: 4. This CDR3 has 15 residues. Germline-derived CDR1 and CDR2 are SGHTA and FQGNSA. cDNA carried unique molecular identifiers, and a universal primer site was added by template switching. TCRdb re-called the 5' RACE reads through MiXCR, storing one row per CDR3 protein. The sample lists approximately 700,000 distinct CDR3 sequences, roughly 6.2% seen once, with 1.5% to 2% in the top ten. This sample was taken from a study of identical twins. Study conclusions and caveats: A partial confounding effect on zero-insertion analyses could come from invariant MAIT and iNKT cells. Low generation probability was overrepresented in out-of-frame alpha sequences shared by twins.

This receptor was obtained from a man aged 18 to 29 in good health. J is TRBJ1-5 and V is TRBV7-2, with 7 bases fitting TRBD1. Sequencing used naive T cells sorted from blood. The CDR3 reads CASSLVRDRNQPQHF. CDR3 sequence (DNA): TGTGCCAGCAGCTTAGTGCGGGACAGAAATCAGCCCCAGCATTTT.